This T cell receptor (beta chain) was retrieved from a study of T cell responses to AZD1222 COVID-19 vaccine. Profiled with immunoSEQ multiplex PCR; TCRdb holds only in-frame clones, not every one. The sample includes about 100,000 clones, 88% of them seen just once. The CDR3 extends over 15 amino acids. In germline, CDR1 is LGHDT, CDR2 YNNKEL (reference sequence). V was pared by 2 bases and J by 4 bases, with 5 bases of the junction left unmatched. The clonotype originates from an adult in good health. This chain uses TRBV3-1 (or the pseudogene TRBV3-2) with TRBJ1-2, with 9 bases aligning to TRBD1. The sample consisted of peripheral blood, taken on day 0 of AZD1222 vaccination. CDR3 protein: CASSQLGQGGYGYTF. DNA of the CDR3: TGTGCCAGCAGCCAACTGGGACAGGGCGGCTATGGCTACACCTTC.